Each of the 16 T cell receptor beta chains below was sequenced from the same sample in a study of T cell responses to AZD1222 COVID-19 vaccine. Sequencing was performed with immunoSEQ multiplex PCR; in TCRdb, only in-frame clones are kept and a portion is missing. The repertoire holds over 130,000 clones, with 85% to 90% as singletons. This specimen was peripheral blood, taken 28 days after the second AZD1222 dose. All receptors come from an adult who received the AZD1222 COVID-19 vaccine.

Here the CDR3 DNA reads TGTGCCAGCAACCGGCGAGGAGCGGATGAGCAGTTCTTC. Its protein is CASNRRGADEQFF. This rearrangement joins TRBV27 to TRBJ2-1, with a tentative D call TRBD2 (5 bases). Trimming took off 7 bases at V and 8 bases at J, with 15 bases between the two ends. Germline CDR1 MNHEY, CDR2 SMNVEV (reference sequence). The CDR3 runs 13 residues.

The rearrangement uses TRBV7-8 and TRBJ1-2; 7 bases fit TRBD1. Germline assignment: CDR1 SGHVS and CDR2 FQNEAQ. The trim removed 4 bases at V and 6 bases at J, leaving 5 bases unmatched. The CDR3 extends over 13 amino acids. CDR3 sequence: CASSSTGTDGYTF. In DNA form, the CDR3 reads TGTGCCAGCAGCTCGACCGGGACAGATGGCTACACCTTC.

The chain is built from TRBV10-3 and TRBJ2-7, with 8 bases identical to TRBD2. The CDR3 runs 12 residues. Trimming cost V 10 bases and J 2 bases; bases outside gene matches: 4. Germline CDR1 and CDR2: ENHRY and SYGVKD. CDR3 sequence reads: CATAGETYEQYV. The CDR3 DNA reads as TGTGCCACAGCGGGAGAAACCTACGAGCAGTACGTC.

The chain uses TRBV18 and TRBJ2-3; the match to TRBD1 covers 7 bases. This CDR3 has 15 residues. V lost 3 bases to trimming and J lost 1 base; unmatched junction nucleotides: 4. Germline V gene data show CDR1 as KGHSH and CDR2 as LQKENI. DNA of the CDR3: TGTGCCAGCTCACCGGCCGGGACAGGCACAGATACGCAGTATTTT. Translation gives CASSPAGTGTDTQYF.

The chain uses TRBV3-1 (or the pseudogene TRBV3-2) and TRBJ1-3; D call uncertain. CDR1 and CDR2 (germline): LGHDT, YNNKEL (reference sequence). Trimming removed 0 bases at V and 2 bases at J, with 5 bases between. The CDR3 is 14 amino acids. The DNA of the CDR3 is TGTGCCAGCAGCCAAGAACCAGCTGGAAACACCATATATTTT. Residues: CASSQEPAGNTIYF.

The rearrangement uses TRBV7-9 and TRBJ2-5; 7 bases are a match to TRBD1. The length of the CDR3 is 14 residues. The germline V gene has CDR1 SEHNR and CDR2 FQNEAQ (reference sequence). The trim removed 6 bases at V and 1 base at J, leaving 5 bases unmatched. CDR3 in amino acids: CASRLGDSQETQYF. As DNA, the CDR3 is TGTGCCAGCAGACTAGGGGACAGCCAAGAGACCCAGTACTTC. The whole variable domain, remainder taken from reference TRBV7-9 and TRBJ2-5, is DTGVSQNPRHKITKRGQNVTFRCDPISEHNRLYWYRQTLGQGPEFLTYFQNEAQLEKSRLLSDRFSAERPKGSFSTLEIQRTEQGDSAMYLCASRLGDSQETQYFGPGTRLLVL.

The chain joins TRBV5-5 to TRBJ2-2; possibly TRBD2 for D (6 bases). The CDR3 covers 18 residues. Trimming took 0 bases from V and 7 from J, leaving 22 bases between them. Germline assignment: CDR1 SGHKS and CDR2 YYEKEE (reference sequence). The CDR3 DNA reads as TGTGCCAGCAGCTTGGGGCTGGTGGCGGGATCAGTAGGCGGGGAGCTGTTTTTT. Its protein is CASSLGLVAGSVGGELFF.

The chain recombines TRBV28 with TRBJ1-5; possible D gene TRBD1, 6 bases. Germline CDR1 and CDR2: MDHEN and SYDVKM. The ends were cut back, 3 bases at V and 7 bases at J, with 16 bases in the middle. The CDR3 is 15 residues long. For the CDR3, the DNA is TGTGCCAGCAGTTTGCGAACAGGGATCATGCAGCCCCAGCATTTT. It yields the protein CASSLRTGIMQPQHF.

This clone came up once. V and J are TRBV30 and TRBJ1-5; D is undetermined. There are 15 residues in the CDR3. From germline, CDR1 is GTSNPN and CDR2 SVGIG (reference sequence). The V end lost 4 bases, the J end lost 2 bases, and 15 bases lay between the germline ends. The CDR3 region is CAWTMRGLGNQPQHF. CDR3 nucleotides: TGTGCCTGGACGATGAGAGGGTTGGGCAATCAGCCCCAGCATTTT.

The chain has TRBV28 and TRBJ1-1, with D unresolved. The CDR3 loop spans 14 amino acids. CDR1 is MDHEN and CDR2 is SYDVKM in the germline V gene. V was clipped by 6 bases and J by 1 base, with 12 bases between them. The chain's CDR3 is CASSSRRKNTEAFF. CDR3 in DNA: TGTGCCAGCAGCTCAAGACGGAAGAACACTGAAGCTTTCTTT. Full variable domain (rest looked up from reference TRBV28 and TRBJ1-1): DVKVTQSSRYLVKRTGEKVFLECVQDMDHENMFWYRQDPGLGLRLIYFSYDVKMKEKGDIPEGYSVSREKKERFSLILESASTNQTSMYLCASSSRRKNTEAFFGQGTRLTVV.

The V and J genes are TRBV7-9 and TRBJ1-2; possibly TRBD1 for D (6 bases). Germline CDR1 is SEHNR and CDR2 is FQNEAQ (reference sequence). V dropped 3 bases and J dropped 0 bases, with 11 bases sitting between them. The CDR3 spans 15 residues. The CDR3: CASSLEQGTNYGYTF. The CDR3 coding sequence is TGTGCCAGCAGCTTGGAACAGGGCACTAACTATGGCTACACCTTC. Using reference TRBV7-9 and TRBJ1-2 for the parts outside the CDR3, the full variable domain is DTGVSQNPRHKITKRGQNVTFRCDPISEHNRLYWYRQTLGQGPEFLTYFQNEAQLEKSRLLSDRFSAERPKGSFSTLEIQRTEQGDSAMYLCASSLEQGTNYGYTFGSGTRLTVV.

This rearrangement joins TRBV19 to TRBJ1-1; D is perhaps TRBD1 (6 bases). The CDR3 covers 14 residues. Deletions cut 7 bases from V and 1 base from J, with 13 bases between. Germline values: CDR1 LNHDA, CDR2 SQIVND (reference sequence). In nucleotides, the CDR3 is TGTGCCAGTACCCAGGACAGCCGGAACACTGAAGCTTTCTTT. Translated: CASTQDSRNTEAFF.

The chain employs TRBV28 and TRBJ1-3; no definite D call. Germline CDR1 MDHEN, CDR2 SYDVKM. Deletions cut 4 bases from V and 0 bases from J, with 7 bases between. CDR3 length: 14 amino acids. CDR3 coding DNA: TGTGCCAGCAGTTACTCAGTCTCTGGAAACACCATATATTTT. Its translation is CASSYSVSGNTIYF.

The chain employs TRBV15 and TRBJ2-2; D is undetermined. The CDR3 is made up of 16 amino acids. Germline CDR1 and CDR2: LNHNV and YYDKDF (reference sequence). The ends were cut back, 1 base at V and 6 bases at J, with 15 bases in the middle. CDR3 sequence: CATSRASLGRSGELFF. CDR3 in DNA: TGTGCCACCAGCAGAGCCAGCCTGGGCCGGTCCGGGGAGCTGTTTTTT.

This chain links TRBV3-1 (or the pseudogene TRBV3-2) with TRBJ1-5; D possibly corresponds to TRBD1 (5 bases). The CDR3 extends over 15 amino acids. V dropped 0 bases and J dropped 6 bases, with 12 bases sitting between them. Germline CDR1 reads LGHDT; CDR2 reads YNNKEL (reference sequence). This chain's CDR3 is CASSQDPGRIQPQHF. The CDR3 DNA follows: TGTGCCAGCAGCCAAGACCCAGGGCGTATTCAGCCCCAGCATTTT.

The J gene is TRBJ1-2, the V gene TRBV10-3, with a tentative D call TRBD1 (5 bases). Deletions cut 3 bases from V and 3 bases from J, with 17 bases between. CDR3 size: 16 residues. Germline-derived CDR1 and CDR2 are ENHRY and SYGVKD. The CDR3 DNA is TGTGCCATCAGTGACCCTGGGGACCCGGGGGACTATGGCTACACCTTC. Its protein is CAISDPGDPGDYGYTF.